The rows below give T cell receptor beta chains drawn from one sample of a study of blood T cell repertoires in COVID-19. This table comes from immunoSEQ multiplex PCR, and its TCRdb copy is limited to in-frame clones, with some not included. The sample has approximately 220,000 clones, about 83% seen once. Material for sequencing was PBMCs or T cells enriched from blood (not recorded which). These receptors came from a woman between 50 and 59 years old who had been exposed to COVID-19. Both conserved end residues are part of each CDR3. Each record gives: clone size, V gene, J gene, D gene, CDR3 DNA, CDR3 protein. The D gene is left open where the match is weak. Only some rows state a clone size, as once, few, many or a class for expanded clones.

clone size: .; V gene: TRBV12-3/TRBV12-4; J gene: TRBJ1-1; D gene: .; CDR3 DNA: TGTGCCAGCAGTTGGGGGGGCACTGAAGCTTTCTTT; CDR3 protein: CASSWGGTEAFF
clone size: .; V gene: TRBV10-3; J gene: TRBJ2-1; D gene: .; CDR3 DNA: TGTGCCATCAGTGAGTCGGGGGCTTACAATGAGCAGTTCTTC; CDR3 protein: CAISESGAYNEQFF
clone size: .; V gene: TRBV28; J gene: TRBJ2-3; D gene: TRBD1; CDR3 DNA: TGTGCCAGCAAGACAGGGCTAAATACGCAGTATTTT; CDR3 protein: CASKTGLNTQYF
clone size: .; V gene: TRBV18; J gene: TRBJ1-6; D gene: TRBD1; CDR3 DNA: TGTGCCAGCTCACCACAACAGGGGGCGGAATCACCCCTCCACTTT; CDR3 protein: CASSPQQGAESPLHF
clone size: many; V gene: TRBV7-9; J gene: TRBJ1-2; D gene: .; CDR3 DNA: TGTGCCAGCAGCCCTCCGGGGGGCCGTAACTATGGCTACACCTTC; CDR3 protein: CASSPPGGRNYGYTF
clone size: .; V gene: TRBV5-1; J gene: TRBJ1-4; D gene: TRBD1; CDR3 DNA: TGCGCCAGCAGCTCCGGGACAGGGACGGTTGCAACTAATGAAAAACTGTTTTTT; CDR3 protein: CASSSGTGTVATNEKLFF
clone size: .; V gene: TRBV11-2; J gene: TRBJ1-1; D gene: .; CDR3 DNA: TGTGCCAGCAGCTTGGAGGGTAACACTGAAGCTTTCTTT; CDR3 protein: CASSLEGNTEAFF
clone size: .; V gene: TRBV6-5; J gene: TRBJ1-1; D gene: .; CDR3 DNA: TGTGCCAGCAGTTACTCGGGGGGGGAAGCTTTCTTT; CDR3 protein: CASSYSGGEAFF
clone size: .; V gene: TRBV12-5; J gene: TRBJ1-2; D gene: .; CDR3 DNA: TGTGCTAGTGGTTTGACCCGGGAAGAAAACTATGGCTACACCTTC; CDR3 protein: CASGLTREENYGYTF
clone size: .; V gene: TRBV7-9; J gene: TRBJ1-2; D gene: .; CDR3 DNA: TGTGCCAGCAGCTTAGCCGTGCGGAACTATGGCTACACCTTC; CDR3 protein: CASSLAVRNYGYTF
clone size: .; V gene: TRBV7-6; J gene: TRBJ2-2; D gene: TRBD1; CDR3 DNA: TGTGCCAGCAGCTTAAGCCCCGGGACAGCTCGAGGGAGCACCGGGGAGCTGTTTTTT; CDR3 protein: CASSLSPGTARGSTGELFF
clone size: .; V gene: TRBV5-6; J gene: TRBJ2-7; D gene: .; CDR3 DNA: TGTGCCAGCAGCCTAGGGGCAGGGGAAGACTTC; CDR3 protein: CASSLGAGEDF
clone size: .; V gene: TRBV4-3; J gene: TRBJ1-5; D gene: .; CDR3 DNA: TGCGCCAGCAGCCAAGACACGAGGAGCAATCAGCCCCAGCATTTT; CDR3 protein: CASSQDTRSNQPQHF
clone size: many; V gene: TRBV27; J gene: TRBJ2-3; D gene: TRBD2; CDR3 DNA: TGTGCCAGCAGTGAGATTGGGACTAGCGGGGGCGTCACAGATACGCAGTATTTT; CDR3 protein: CASSEIGTSGGVTDTQYF
clone size: .; V gene: TRBV28; J gene: TRBJ2-2; D gene: TRBD1; CDR3 DNA: TGTGCCACCCGGACAGGGAGAACGCCCGGGGAGCTGTTTTTT; CDR3 protein: CATRTGRTPGELFF
clone size: .; V gene: TRBV3-1/TRBV3-2; J gene: TRBJ1-4; D gene: .; CDR3 DNA: TGTGCCAGCAGCCCAGCGTTTAGGGGCTACGTTTTT; CDR3 protein: CASSPAFRGYVF
clone size: .; V gene: TRBV5-8; J gene: TRBJ1-1; D gene: .; CDR3 DNA: TGTGCCAGCAGCATCCGACTCCCGGCGGGTGAAGCTTTCTTT; CDR3 protein: CASSIRLPAGEAFF
clone size: .; V gene: TRBV6-5; J gene: TRBJ2-3; D gene: TRBD1; CDR3 DNA: TGTGCCAGCAGTTCCAACAGGGGATACACAGATACGCAGTATTTT; CDR3 protein: CASSSNRGYTDTQYF
clone size: .; V gene: TRBV27; J gene: TRBJ1-1; D gene: .; CDR3 DNA: TGTGCCAGCAGTTTATCGACGGGGGTGAACACTGAAGCTTTCTTT; CDR3 protein: CASSLSTGVNTEAFF
clone size: few; V gene: TRBV11-3; J gene: TRBJ2-1; D gene: .; CDR3 DNA: TGTGCCAGCAGTCGTTCAGGGGCCTCCTACAATGAGCAGTTCTTC; CDR3 protein: CASSRSGASYNEQFF
clone size: .; V gene: TRBV30; J gene: TRBJ2-2; D gene: .; CDR3 DNA: TGTGCCTCGACAGGTACCGGGGAGCTGTTTTTT; CDR3 protein: CASTGTGELFF
clone size: .; V gene: TRBV19; J gene: TRBJ1-5; D gene: .; CDR3 DNA: TGTGCCAGTAGTATGTATGGCCTCAATCAGCCCCAGCATTTT; CDR3 protein: CASSMYGLNQPQHF
clone size: .; V gene: TRBV5-1; J gene: TRBJ2-7; D gene: .; CDR3 DNA: TGCGCCAGCGCCGCGGCCCCAGTCACCTCCTACGAGCAGTACTTC; CDR3 protein: CASAAAPVTSYEQYF
clone size: .; V gene: TRBV7-9; J gene: TRBJ2-7; D gene: .; CDR3 DNA: TGTGCCAGCAGCTTAGACCGCTCCGAGGACGAGCAGTACTTC; CDR3 protein: CASSLDRSEDEQYF
clone size: .; V gene: TRBV4-2; J gene: TRBJ1-2; D gene: .; CDR3 DNA: TGTGCCAGCAGCCAAGATCATGGGGCAGGGGACTATGGCTACACCTTC; CDR3 protein: CASSQDHGAGDYGYTF
clone size: .; V gene: TRBV24-1; J gene: TRBJ1-1; D gene: .; CDR3 DNA: TGTGCCACCAGTGAGGGGGGCACTGAAGCTTTCTTT; CDR3 protein: CATSEGGTEAFF
clone size: .; V gene: TRBV5-8; J gene: TRBJ2-3; D gene: TRBD2; CDR3 DNA: TGTGCCAGCCGCGCCGGGACTAGCGGGGGGTCAAGCCTAGATACGCAGTATTTT; CDR3 protein: CASRAGTSGGSSLDTQYF
clone size: .; V gene: TRBV4-3; J gene: TRBJ2-1; D gene: TRBD2; CDR3 DNA: TGCGCCAGCAGCCACCAGGCGAGCGGGGGGGGTGAGCAGTTCTTC; CDR3 protein: CASSHQASGGGEQFF
clone size: .; V gene: TRBV19; J gene: TRBJ2-3; D gene: .; CDR3 DNA: TGTGCCAGTAGTCCAACCGTGGGGCAGGGGAATACGCAGTATTTT; CDR3 protein: CASSPTVGQGNTQYF
clone size: .; V gene: TRBV5-1; J gene: TRBJ2-1; D gene: TRBD2; CDR3 DNA: TGCGCCAGCAGCTTGGTAACTAGCGGGGGCCGGGGCAATGAGCAGTTCTTC; CDR3 protein: CASSLVTSGGRGNEQFF
clone size: few; V gene: TRBV3-1/TRBV3-2; J gene: TRBJ2-2; D gene: TRBD2; CDR3 DNA: TGTGCCAGCAGCCCCCGCGGCGGCGGGGGTGGCACCGGGGAGCTGTTTTTT; CDR3 protein: CASSPRGGGGGTGELFF
clone size: .; V gene: TRBV9; J gene: TRBJ1-2; D gene: TRBD1; CDR3 DNA: TGTGCCAGCAGCGTAGGACAGGGGCGAGCGAACTATGGCTACACCTTC; CDR3 protein: CASSVGQGRANYGYTF
clone size: .; V gene: TRBV6-5; J gene: TRBJ1-2; D gene: .; CDR3 DNA: TGTGCCAGCGGTCCTCTAGGGGCGACCCGCTATGGCTACACCTTC; CDR3 protein: CASGPLGATRYGYTF
clone size: .; V gene: TRBV7-9; J gene: TRBJ2-1; D gene: TRBD1; CDR3 DNA: TGTGCCAGCAGTCGACAGGGGGATGAGCAGTTCTTC; CDR3 protein: CASSRQGDEQFF
clone size: .; V gene: TRBV9; J gene: TRBJ1-2; D gene: TRBD1; CDR3 DNA: TGTGCCAGCAGCGCGAGACAGGGGGCGGGGAGCGGGTATGGCTACACCTTC; CDR3 protein: CASSARQGAGSGYGYTF
clone size: .; V gene: TRBV19; J gene: TRBJ1-5; D gene: .; CDR3 DNA: TGTGCCAGTAGTATAAGGCACGGGAAAAACAATCAGCCCCAGCATTTT; CDR3 protein: CASSIRHGKNNQPQHF
clone size: .; V gene: TRBV20-1; J gene: TRBJ1-4; D gene: .; CDR3 DNA: TGCAGTGCTAGTGTAATTGCAACTAATGAAAAACTGTTTTTT; CDR3 protein: CSASVIATNEKLFF
clone size: .; V gene: TRBV5-4; J gene: TRBJ1-1; D gene: TRBD1; CDR3 DNA: TGTGCCAGCAGCTCGCGGTCCCTCGTTGACAGGGGGTATGAGGCTTTCTTT; CDR3 protein: CASSSRSLVDRGYEAFF
clone size: .; V gene: TRBV7-2; J gene: TRBJ1-4; D gene: .; CDR3 DNA: TGTGCCAGCAGCTTGGGGATGGGGCTGTACAATGAAAAACTGTTTTTT; CDR3 protein: CASSLGMGLYNEKLFF
clone size: .; V gene: TRBV29-1; J gene: TRBJ2-2; D gene: .; CDR3 DNA: TGCAGCGTTCATTCGGGGGTAACCGGGGAGCTGTTTTTT; CDR3 protein: CSVHSGVTGELFF
clone size: .; V gene: TRBV5-8; J gene: TRBJ1-1; D gene: .; CDR3 DNA: TGTGCCAGCGATCCGTATCGGGTCAGACCCACTGAAGCTTTCTTT; CDR3 protein: CASDPYRVRPTEAFF
clone size: .; V gene: TRBV29-1; J gene: TRBJ1-1; D gene: .; CDR3 DNA: TGCAGCGTTGGCTTTTTGGCGGGGAGTGAAGCTTTCTTT; CDR3 protein: CSVGFLAGSEAFF
clone size: .; V gene: TRBV24-1; J gene: TRBJ2-3; D gene: TRBD1; CDR3 DNA: TGTGCCACCAGTGAGACCCCCCGGGACAGGGGGTCATATACGCAGTATTTT; CDR3 protein: CATSETPRDRGSYTQYF
clone size: .; V gene: TRBV7-2; J gene: TRBJ2-1; D gene: TRBD2; CDR3 DNA: TGTGCCAGCAGCTTTAGCGGGGGGCCGGATGAGCAGTTCTTC; CDR3 protein: CASSFSGGPDEQFF
clone size: .; V gene: TRBV18; J gene: TRBJ2-5; D gene: .; CDR3 DNA: TGTGCCAGCTTCAAAAGAGGAGGGGAGACCCAGTACTTC; CDR3 protein: CASFKRGGETQYF
clone size: .; V gene: TRBV30; J gene: TRBJ2-7; D gene: .; CDR3 DNA: TGTGCCTGGAGTACGTCAGGAGGCCCCTACGAGCAGTACTTC; CDR3 protein: CAWSTSGGPYEQYF